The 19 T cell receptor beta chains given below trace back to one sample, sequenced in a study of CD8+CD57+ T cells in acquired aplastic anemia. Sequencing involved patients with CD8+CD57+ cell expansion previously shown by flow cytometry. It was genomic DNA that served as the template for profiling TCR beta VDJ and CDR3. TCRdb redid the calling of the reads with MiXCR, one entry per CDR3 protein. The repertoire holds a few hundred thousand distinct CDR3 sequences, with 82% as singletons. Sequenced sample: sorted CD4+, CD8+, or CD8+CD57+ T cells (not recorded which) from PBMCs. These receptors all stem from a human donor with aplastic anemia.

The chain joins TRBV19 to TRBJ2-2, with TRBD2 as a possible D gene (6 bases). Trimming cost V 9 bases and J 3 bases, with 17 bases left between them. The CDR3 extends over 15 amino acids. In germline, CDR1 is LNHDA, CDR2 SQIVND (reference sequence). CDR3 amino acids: CASRKRGTDTGELFF. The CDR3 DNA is TGTGCCAGCAGGAAAAGAGGGACTGACACCGGGGAGCTGTTTTTT.

The chain's CDR3 is CASSDPGMHGANVLTF. The CDR3 bases are TGTGCCAGCAGTGACCCAGGGATGCATGGGGCCAACGTCCTGACTTTC. The chain has TRBV25-1 and TRBJ2-6, with D maybe TRBD1 (5 bases). This CDR3 spans 16 amino acids. V was cut by 3 bases and J by 3 bases, with 12 bases left in between. CDR1 and CDR2 from the germline V gene are MGHDK and SYGVNS.

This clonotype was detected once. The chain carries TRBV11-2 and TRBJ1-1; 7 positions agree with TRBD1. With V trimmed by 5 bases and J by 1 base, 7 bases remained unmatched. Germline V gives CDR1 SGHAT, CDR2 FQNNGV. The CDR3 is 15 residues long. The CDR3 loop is CASSAIDRANTEAFF. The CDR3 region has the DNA TGTGCCAGCAGCGCAATCGACAGGGCGAACACTGAAGCTTTCTTT.

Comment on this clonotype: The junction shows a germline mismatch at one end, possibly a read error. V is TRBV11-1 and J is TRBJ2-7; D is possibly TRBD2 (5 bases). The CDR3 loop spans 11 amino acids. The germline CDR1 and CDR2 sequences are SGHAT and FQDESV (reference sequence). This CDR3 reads CASATTTEQYF. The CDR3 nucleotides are TGCGCCAGCGCCACGACTACCGAGCAGTACTTC.

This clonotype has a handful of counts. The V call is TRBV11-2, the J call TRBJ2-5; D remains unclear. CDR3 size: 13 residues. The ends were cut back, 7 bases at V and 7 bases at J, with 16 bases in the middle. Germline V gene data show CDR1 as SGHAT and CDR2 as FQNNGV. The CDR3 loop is CASNSLSVGTQYF. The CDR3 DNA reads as TGTGCCAGCAACTCACTCTCGGTCGGGACCCAGTACTTC. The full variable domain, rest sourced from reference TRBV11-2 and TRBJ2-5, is EAGVAQSPRYKIIEKRQSVAFWCNPISGHATLYWYQQILGQGPKLLIQFQNNGVVDDSQLPKDRFSAERLKGVDSTLKIQPAKLEDSAVYLCASNSLSVGTQYFGPGTRLLVL.

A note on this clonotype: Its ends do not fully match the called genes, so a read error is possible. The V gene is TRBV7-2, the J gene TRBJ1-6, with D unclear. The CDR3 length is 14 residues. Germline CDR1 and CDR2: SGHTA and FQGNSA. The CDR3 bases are TGTGCCAGCAGCGCACCGGGTCATAATGATACCCTCCATTTT. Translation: CASSAPGHNDTLHF.

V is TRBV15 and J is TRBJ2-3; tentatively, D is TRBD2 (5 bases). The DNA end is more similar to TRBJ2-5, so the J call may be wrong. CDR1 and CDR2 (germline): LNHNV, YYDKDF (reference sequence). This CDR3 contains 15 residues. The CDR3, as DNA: TGTGCCACCAGCATAGGCCGAGGGTTCGGGGAGACCCAGTACTTC. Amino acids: CATSIGRGFGETQYF.

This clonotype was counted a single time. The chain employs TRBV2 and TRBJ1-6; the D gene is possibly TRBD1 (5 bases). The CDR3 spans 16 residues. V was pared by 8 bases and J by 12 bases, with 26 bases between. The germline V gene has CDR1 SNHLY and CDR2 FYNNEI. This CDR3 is CASGLGEGGYNEPLHF. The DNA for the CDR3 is TGTGCCAGCGGCTTGGGGGAGGGCGGCTATAATGAACCCCTCCACTTT.

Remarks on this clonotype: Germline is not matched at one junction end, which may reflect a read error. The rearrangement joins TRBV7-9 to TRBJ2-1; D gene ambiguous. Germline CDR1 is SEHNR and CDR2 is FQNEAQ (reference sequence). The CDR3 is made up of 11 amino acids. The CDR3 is CASSSYDTQFF. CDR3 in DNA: TGTGCCAGCAGCTCCTACGATACGCAGTTTTTT.

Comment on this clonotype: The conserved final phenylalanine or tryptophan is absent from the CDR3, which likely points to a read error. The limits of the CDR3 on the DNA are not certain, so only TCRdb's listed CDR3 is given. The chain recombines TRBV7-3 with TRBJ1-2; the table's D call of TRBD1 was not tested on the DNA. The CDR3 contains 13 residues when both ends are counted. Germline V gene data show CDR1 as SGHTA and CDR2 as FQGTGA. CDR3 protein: CASSFRLAGGATS.

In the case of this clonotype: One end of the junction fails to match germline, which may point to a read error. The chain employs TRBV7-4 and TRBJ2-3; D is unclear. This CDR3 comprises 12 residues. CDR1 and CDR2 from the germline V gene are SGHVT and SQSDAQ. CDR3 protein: CASSLASDTKEF. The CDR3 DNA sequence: TGTGCCAGCAGCTTAGCGTCCGATACGAAGGAGTTT.

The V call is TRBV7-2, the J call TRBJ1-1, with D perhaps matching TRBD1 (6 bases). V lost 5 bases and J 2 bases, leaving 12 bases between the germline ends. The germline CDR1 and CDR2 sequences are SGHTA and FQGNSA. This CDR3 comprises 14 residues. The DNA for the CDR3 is TGTGCCAGCAGCAAAGGACAGATTAACACTGAAGCTTTCTTT. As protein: CASSKGQINTEAFF.

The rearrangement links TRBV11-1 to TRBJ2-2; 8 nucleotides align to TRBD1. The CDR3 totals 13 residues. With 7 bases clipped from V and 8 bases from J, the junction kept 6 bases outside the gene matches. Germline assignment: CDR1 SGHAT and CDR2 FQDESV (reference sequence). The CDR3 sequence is CASIARDRGELFF. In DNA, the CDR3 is TGTGCCAGCATCGCACGGGACAGGGGGGAGCTGTTTTTT.

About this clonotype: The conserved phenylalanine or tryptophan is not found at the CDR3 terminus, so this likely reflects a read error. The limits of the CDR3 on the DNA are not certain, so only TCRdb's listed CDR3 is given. The CDR3 reads CASSLGSGPEYC. The chain combines TRBV7-8 with TRBJ2-3; the table gives TRBD1 as D, unverified against the DNA. The length of the CDR3 is 12 amino acids, counting both ends. Germline CDR1 SGHVS, CDR2 FQNEAQ.

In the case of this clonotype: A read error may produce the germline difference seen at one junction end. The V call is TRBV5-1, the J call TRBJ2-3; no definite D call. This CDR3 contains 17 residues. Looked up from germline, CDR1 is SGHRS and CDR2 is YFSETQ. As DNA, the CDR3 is TGTGCCAGCAGCTTCACTACTGCAATGAGAGAGACAGATACGCAGTATTTT. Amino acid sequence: CASSFTTAMRETDTQYF. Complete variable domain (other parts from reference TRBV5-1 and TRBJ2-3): KAGVTQTPRYLIKTRGQQVTLSCSPISGHRSVSWYQQTPGQGLQFLFEYFSETQRNKGNFPGRFSGRQFSNSRSEMNVSTLELGDSALYLCASSFTTAMRETDTQYFGPGTRLTVL.

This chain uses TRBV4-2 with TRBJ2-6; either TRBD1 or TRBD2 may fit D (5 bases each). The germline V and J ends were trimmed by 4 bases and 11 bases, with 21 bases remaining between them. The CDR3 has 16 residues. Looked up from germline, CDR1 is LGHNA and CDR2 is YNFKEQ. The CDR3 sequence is CASSPGPTYEQYVLTF. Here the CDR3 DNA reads TGTGCCAGCAGCCCGGGGCCTACCTACGAGCAGTACGTCCTGACTTTC.

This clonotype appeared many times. The CDR3: CASSPPVPYSGNTIYF. The CDR3 DNA follows: TGTGCCAGTAGTCCCCCCGTCCCGTACTCTGGAAACACCATATATTTT. This chain joins TRBV19 and TRBJ1-3, with D unresolved. From germline, CDR1 is LNHDA and CDR2 SQIVND (reference sequence). The ends were cut back, 5 bases at V and 0 bases at J, with 14 bases in the middle. The CDR3 extends over 16 amino acids.

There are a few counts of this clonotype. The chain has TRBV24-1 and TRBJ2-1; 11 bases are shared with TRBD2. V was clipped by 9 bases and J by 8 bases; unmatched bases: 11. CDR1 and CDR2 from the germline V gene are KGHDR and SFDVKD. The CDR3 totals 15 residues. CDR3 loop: CATYNSGRASDEQFF. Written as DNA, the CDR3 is TGTGCCACCTACAATAGCGGGAGGGCCTCGGATGAGCAGTTCTTC.

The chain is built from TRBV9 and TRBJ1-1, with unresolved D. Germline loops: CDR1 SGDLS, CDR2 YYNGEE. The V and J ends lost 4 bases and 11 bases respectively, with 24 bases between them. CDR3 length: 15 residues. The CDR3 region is CASSLEREGLIYAFF. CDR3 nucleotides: TGTGCCAGCAGCTTGGAGAGGGAAGGGCTCATATATGCTTTCTTT.